Listed below are T cell receptor beta chains from one sample, sequenced in a study of T cell responses to AZD1222 COVID-19 vaccine. This table comes from immunoSEQ multiplex PCR, and its TCRdb copy is limited to in-frame clones, with some not included. Here the sample spans about 130,000 clones, 65% to 90% being singletons. Sequencing used peripheral blood, obtained on day 0 of AZD1222 vaccination. Receptor source: an adult in good health. CDR3s include the opening cysteine and the closing phenylalanine or tryptophan. A D gene is named only where the DNA matches it firmly. The size of a clone is reported for some rows only, either as once, few or many, or as a class for expanded clones.

d_gene: TRBD1; v_gene: TRBV7-2; abundance: .; j_gene: TRBJ1-4; CDR3aa: CASSLGQANEKLFF; CDR3nt: TGTGCCAGCAGCCTTGGACAGGCTAATGAAAAACTGTTTTTT
d_gene: .; v_gene: TRBV5-6; abundance: .; j_gene: TRBJ2-7; CDR3aa: CASSFLSEQYF; CDR3nt: TGTGCCAGCAGCTTTCTCTCCGAGCAGTACTTC
d_gene: TRBD1; v_gene: TRBV9; abundance: .; j_gene: TRBJ1-5; CDR3aa: CASSKGQGSSWNQPQHF; CDR3nt: TGTGCCAGCAGCAAGGGACAGGGTAGTAGTTGGAATCAGCCCCAGCATTTT
d_gene: .; v_gene: TRBV6-2/TRBV6-3; abundance: .; j_gene: TRBJ1-3; CDR3aa: CASSYPGLTSGNTIYF; CDR3nt: TGTGCCAGCAGTTACCCGGGACTGACCTCTGGAAACACCATATATTTT
d_gene: .; v_gene: TRBV18; abundance: .; j_gene: TRBJ1-4; CDR3aa: CASSPRVATNEKLFF; CDR3nt: TGTGCCAGCTCACCCAGGGTGGCAACTAATGAAAAACTGTTTTTT
d_gene: .; v_gene: TRBV5-5; abundance: .; j_gene: TRBJ1-2; CDR3aa: CASRTPAGTGGGYTF; CDR3nt: TGTGCCAGCAGGACCCCGGCAGGCACAGGCGGAGGCTACACCTTC
d_gene: .; v_gene: TRBV6-2/TRBV6-3; abundance: few; j_gene: TRBJ2-1; CDR3aa: CASSYGDSRYYNEQFF; CDR3nt: TGTGCCAGCAGTTACGGGGACTCTAGATATTACAATGAGCAGTTCTTC
d_gene: .; v_gene: TRBV11-2; abundance: .; j_gene: TRBJ1-4; CDR3aa: CASSLELREDPVF; CDR3nt: TGTGCCAGCAGCTTAGAACTCCGTGAAGATCCTGTTTTT
d_gene: .; v_gene: TRBV6-5; abundance: .; j_gene: TRBJ1-6; CDR3aa: CASSYFSGSPLHF; CDR3nt: TGTGCCAGCAGTTATTTCTCCGGTTCACCCCTCCACTTT
d_gene: .; v_gene: TRBV5-6; abundance: .; j_gene: TRBJ2-2; CDR3aa: CASSLTAGSNTGELFF; CDR3nt: TGTGCCAGCAGCTTGACGGCAGGGTCGAACACCGGGGAGCTGTTTTTT
d_gene: .; v_gene: TRBV7-9; abundance: .; j_gene: TRBJ2-1; CDR3aa: CASSLGAYQGEQFF; CDR3nt: TGTGCCAGCAGCTTAGGGGCCTATCAGGGTGAGCAGTTCTTC
d_gene: .; v_gene: TRBV18; abundance: .; j_gene: TRBJ1-5; CDR3aa: CASSQGRDQPQHF; CDR3nt: TGTGCCAGCTCACAGGGAAGGGATCAGCCCCAGCATTTT
d_gene: .; v_gene: TRBV5-5; abundance: .; j_gene: TRBJ2-7; CDR3aa: CASSLAAVYEQYF; CDR3nt: TGTGCCAGCAGCTTGGCCGCGGTTTACGAGCAGTACTTC
d_gene: .; v_gene: TRBV2; abundance: few; j_gene: TRBJ2-6; CDR3aa: CASSLSSGANVLTF; CDR3nt: TGTGCCAGCAGTCTAAGCTCTGGGGCCAACGTCCTGACTTTC
d_gene: .; v_gene: TRBV29-1; abundance: .; j_gene: TRBJ1-1; CDR3aa: CSGSLDTEAFF; CDR3nt: TGCAGCGGGAGTTTGGACACTGAAGCTTTCTTT
d_gene: .; v_gene: TRBV5-5; abundance: once; j_gene: TRBJ1-1; CDR3aa: CASSRNRAVNTEAFF; CDR3nt: TGTGCCAGCAGCCGGAACAGGGCTGTGAACACTGAAGCTTTCTTT
d_gene: .; v_gene: TRBV11-3; abundance: .; j_gene: TRBJ1-1; CDR3aa: CASSLGTEAFF; CDR3nt: TGTGCCAGCAGCTTGGGCACTGAAGCTTTCTTT
d_gene: TRBD1; v_gene: TRBV7-7; abundance: .; j_gene: TRBJ1-3; CDR3aa: CASSSGQGELNTIYF; CDR3nt: TGTGCTAGCAGCTCCGGACAGGGAGAATTAAACACCATATATTTT
d_gene: TRBD1; v_gene: TRBV19; abundance: .; j_gene: TRBJ2-7; CDR3aa: CASSPPGQLYEQYF; CDR3nt: TGTGCCAGTAGTCCTCCGGGACAGCTGTACGAGCAGTACTTC
d_gene: TRBD2; v_gene: TRBV5-1; abundance: .; j_gene: TRBJ2-1; CDR3aa: CASSSGTSASYNEQFF; CDR3nt: TGCGCCAGCAGCTCTGGGACTAGCGCCTCCTACAATGAGCAGTTCTTC
d_gene: .; v_gene: TRBV7-3; abundance: .; j_gene: TRBJ1-1; CDR3aa: CASSTRGGTEAFF; CDR3nt: TGTGCCAGCAGTACCAGGGGTGGGACTGAAGCTTTCTTT
d_gene: .; v_gene: TRBV19; abundance: .; j_gene: TRBJ1-1; CDR3aa: CASSIRRQDPEVQNTEAFF; CDR3nt: TGTGCCAGTAGTATTCGTCGACAGGATCCCGAGGTGCAGAACACTGAAGCTTTCTTT
d_gene: .; v_gene: TRBV5-1; abundance: .; j_gene: TRBJ2-1; CDR3aa: CASSSGSGTYNEQFF; CDR3nt: TGCGCCAGCAGCTCAGGGAGCGGAACTTACAATGAGCAGTTCTTC
d_gene: .; v_gene: TRBV11-2; abundance: .; j_gene: TRBJ2-5; CDR3aa: CASSSSRAGETQYF; CDR3nt: TGTGCCAGCAGCTCTAGCCGTGCGGGGGAGACCCAGTACTTC
d_gene: .; v_gene: TRBV6-5; abundance: .; j_gene: TRBJ1-2; CDR3aa: CASSPRDTYGYTF; CDR3nt: TGTGCCAGCAGTCCCCGGGACACCTATGGCTACACCTTC
d_gene: .; v_gene: TRBV4-1; abundance: .; j_gene: TRBJ1-2; CDR3aa: CASSQVSIGGYTF; CDR3nt: TGCGCCAGCAGCCAAGTTTCGATCGGGGGCTACACCTTC
d_gene: TRBD1; v_gene: TRBV3-1/TRBV3-2; abundance: .; j_gene: TRBJ1-5; CDR3aa: CASSLGTGFNQPQHF; CDR3nt: TGTGCCAGCAGCCTCGGGACAGGGTTCAATCAGCCCCAGCATTTT
d_gene: .; v_gene: TRBV28; abundance: .; j_gene: TRBJ1-2; CDR3aa: CASSYRTDYYGYTF; CDR3nt: TGTGCCAGCAGTTATCGGACAGATTACTATGGCTACACCTTC
d_gene: .; v_gene: TRBV5-1; abundance: few; j_gene: TRBJ1-1; CDR3aa: CASSLDKNTEAFF; CDR3nt: TGCGCCAGCAGCTTAGACAAGAACACTGAAGCTTTCTTT
d_gene: .; v_gene: TRBV20-1; abundance: .; j_gene: TRBJ2-2; CDR3aa: CSASRTGTTGELFF; CDR3nt: TGCAGTGCTAGTCGCACAGGGACCACCGGGGAGCTGTTTTTT
d_gene: .; v_gene: TRBV20-1; abundance: .; j_gene: TRBJ2-7; CDR3aa: CSASQGPIHSYEQYF; CDR3nt: TGCAGTGCTAGTCAGGGTCCCATCCACTCCTACGAGCAGTACTTC
d_gene: .; v_gene: TRBV3-1/TRBV3-2; abundance: .; j_gene: TRBJ2-6; CDR3aa: CASSQGQGVSGANVLTF; CDR3nt: TGTGCCAGCAGCCAAGGCCAAGGGGTCTCTGGGGCCAACGTCCTGACTTTC
d_gene: .; v_gene: TRBV3-1/TRBV3-2; abundance: .; j_gene: TRBJ2-7; CDR3aa: CASSYTGSSSSYEQYF; CDR3nt: TGTGCCAGCAGCTATACCGGGTCCTCTAGCTCCTACGAGCAGTACTTC
d_gene: .; v_gene: TRBV11-3; abundance: .; j_gene: TRBJ1-1; CDR3aa: CASSLLGNTEAFF; CDR3nt: TGTGCCAGCAGCTTATTGGGAAACACTGAAGCTTTCTTT
d_gene: .; v_gene: TRBV7-2; abundance: .; j_gene: TRBJ2-5; CDR3aa: CASSLGSRSGQETQYF; CDR3nt: TGTGCCAGCAGCTTAGGTTCGCGATCAGGCCAAGAGACCCAGTACTTC
d_gene: .; v_gene: TRBV5-3; abundance: once; j_gene: TRBJ1-3; CDR3aa: CARSLDRISGNTIYF; CDR3nt: TGTGCCAGAAGCTTGGACCGAATCTCTGGAAACACCATATATTTT